This T cell receptor beta chain stems from a study of T cells in Graves' hyperthyroidism and ophthalmopathy. This clonotype turned up a few times. Its specificity is not known. TCR beta CDR3 regions were amplified from RNA transcripts. HTBI primers were employed in a first-round RT-PCR of the TCR CDR3. MiXCR, applied by TCRdb to the multiplex PCR reads, yields one record per CDR3 protein. The sample has approximately 400,000 distinct CDR3 sequences; about 14% are singletons. Trimming stripped 3 bases from V and 0 bases from J, with 19 bases between. CDR3 size: 18 residues. Germline values: CDR1 SGDLS, CDR2 YYNGEE. Notes on the study in general: In blood, most of the thyroid clonotypes expanded above 0.001 were also present. Ophthalmopathy could be told apart from stable hyperthyroidism with a 13 V-J model. Ophthalmopathy prediction by the model preceded onset by a median roughly 6 months.

Each ophthalmopathy patient scored at least 3 on the Clinical Activity Score and at least 4 on NOSPECS grade, with duration under 3 months. V usage is TRBV9 and J usage is TRBJ1-3, with D tentatively TRBD1 (5 bases). This receptor was taken from a man in his fifties or sixties with Graves' ophthalmopathy. Sequencing was performed on blood. CDR3 coding DNA: TGTGCCAGCAGCGCCACCCCGGGGGGACGCGGCTCTGGAAACACCATATATTTT. Protein: CASSATPGGRGSGNTIYF.